The entry below describes one T cell receptor (beta chain). Its antigen is not known. V gave up 4 bases and J gave up 3 bases; unmatched junction bases: 8. Germline CDR1 is MNHEY and CDR2 is SVGAGI. This CDR3 contains 15 residues. This record comes from a study of T cells in localized non-small cell lung cancer. The study's findings and limits: Heterogeneity remains possible because sequencing was limited to only one tumor region. Measurement of T cell clonality placed uninvolved adjacent lung highest, above the level in tumor. The appearance of a median roughly 53 of the top 100 tumor clones was seen in adjacent lung.

Profiling relied on immunoSEQ multiplex PCR, and the TCRdb table lists in-frame clones only, not all of them. Seen here are 50,000 to 75,000 clones, 70% to 90% observed once, and the top ten hold 20% to 25%. The specimen was peripheral blood, collected before any cancer treatment. The TCR was taken from a man aged 40 to 70 with stage I squamous cell lung carcinoma. The J gene is TRBJ2-7, the V gene TRBV6-5, with 8 bases that match TRBD2. The CDR3 is CASSLSAGVRYEQYF. As DNA, the CDR3 is TGTGCCAGCAGTTTGTCAGCGGGAGTACGCTACGAGCAGTACTTC.